These T cell receptor beta chains were read from a single sample in a study of T cell changes during pregnancy in multiple sclerosis. TCRdb keeps only in-frame clones here, not all; method: immunoSEQ multiplex PCR. The table has roughly 60,000 clones, 90% to 95% seen once. The specimen comprised peripheral blood, sampled before pregnancy. These receptor sequences come from a female donor with multiple sclerosis, enrolled in a pregnancy study. The CDR3 runs from the conserved cysteine through the conserved F or W. A D gene is named only where the DNA matches it firmly. A row's size may be missing; if present it is once, few, many or a size class.

size | J | V | D | DNA | CDR3
. | TRBJ2-7 | TRBV19 | . | TGTGCCAGTCTAGGGGCGACTCGGCAGTACTTC | CASLGATRQYF
. | TRBJ1-5 | TRBV7-2 | TRBD1 | TGTGCCAGCAGCTTGGTGACAGGGGAGGGTCAGCCCCAGCATTTT | CASSLVTGEGQPQHF
. | TRBJ1-1 | TRBV7-7 | . | TGTGCCAGCAGCCAAGAGGGGAACACTGAAGCTTTCTTT | CASSQEGNTEAFF
. | TRBJ2-3 | TRBV18 | TRBD2 | TGTGCCAGCTCACTCTTAGCGGGGAGTAGCACAGATACGCAGTATTTT | CASSLLAGSSTDTQYF
. | TRBJ2-1 | TRBV6-1 | TRBD1 | TGTGCCAGCAGAAGGACAGGTTACAATGAGCAGTTCTTC | CASRRTGYNEQFF
. | TRBJ1-1 | TRBV6-4 | TRBD1 | TGTGCCAGGCCTTCTCGTGGGGACAGGGCTATGAACACTGAAGCTTTCTTT | CARPSRGDRAMNTEAFF
. | TRBJ2-3 | TRBV6-5 | . | TGTGCCAGCAGTTACTCTACCAGAGGGGGTGGAGATACGCAGTATTTT | CASSYSTRGGGDTQYF
. | TRBJ1-4 | TRBV5-5 | TRBD1 | TGTGCCAGCAGCGGTGGGACAGGGTTTACCCTGTTTTTT | CASSGGTGFTLFF
. | TRBJ2-7 | TRBV6-5 | . | TGTGCCAGCAGTTACTCAGGGGGAACCTACGAGCAGTACTTC | CASSYSGGTYEQYF
. | TRBJ1-3 | TRBV19 | . | TGTGCCAGTAGTTTCCGACAGGAAGGAAACACCATATATTTT | CASSFRQEGNTIYF
. | TRBJ2-5 | TRBV5-4 | TRBD1 | TGTGCCAGCACCCTCGGACAGGGAGGTCAAGAGACCCAGTACTTC | CASTLGQGGQETQYF
. | TRBJ1-1 | TRBV10-3 | TRBD1 | TGTGCCATCAGTGACGCCGGGACAGGAACCAGGGAAGCTTTCTTT | CAISDAGTGTREAFF
. | TRBJ2-5 | TRBV29-1 | . | TGCAGCGTGGGATACAGGGCTCAAGAGACCCAGTACTTC | CSVGYRAQETQYF
few | TRBJ1-4 | TRBV2 | . | TGTGCCAGCAGGTCCGGGGAAAAACTGTTTTTT | CASRSGEKLFF
. | TRBJ1-2 | TRBV5-6 | . | TGTGCCAGCAGCTTGGCTAAAAGCGGCTACACCTTC | CASSLAKSGYTF
. | TRBJ1-5 | TRBV28 | TRBD1 | TGTGCCAGCAGGACAGGGGGAGGAGGCAATCAGCCCCAGCATTTT | CASRTGGGGNQPQHF
few | TRBJ2-3 | TRBV4-2 | TRBD2 | TGTGCCAGCAGCCAAGAACTCGCTAGCGGGGGTACAGATACGCAGTATTTT | CASSQELASGGTDTQYF
. | TRBJ2-5 | TRBV19 | TRBD1 | TGTGCCAGTAGTATAGGGCCCGACAGGGTTGAGACCCAGTACTTC | CASSIGPDRVETQYF
. | TRBJ2-3 | TRBV7-9 | TRBD2 | TGTGCCAGCAGCCCGCGCGGGGGAATTTTTACAGATACGCAGTATTTT | CASSPRGGIFTDTQYF
. | TRBJ2-7 | TRBV27 | . | TGTGCCAGCAGTTTAGTCGGCAGGGTCTACGAGCAGTACTTC | CASSLVGRVYEQYF
once | TRBJ1-2 | TRBV18 | TRBD1 | TGTGCCAGCTCACCCGACAGGGACTATGGCTACACCTTC | CASSPDRDYGYTF
. | TRBJ2-5 | TRBV2 | . | TGTGCCAGCCTTAGAGAGACCCAGTACTTC | CASLRETQYF
. | TRBJ2-5 | TRBV6-5 | . | TGTGCCAGCAATGCGCTCGGGACCCAGTACTTC | CASNALGTQYF
. | TRBJ2-1 | TRBV7-2 | TRBD1 | TGTGCCAGCAGCTTAGTATCGGGGACAGGGGGCTACAATGAGCAGTTCTTC | CASSLVSGTGGYNEQFF
. | TRBJ1-5 | TRBV9 | . | TGTGCCAGCAGCTTCAGGGATAGCAATCAGCCCCAGCATTTT | CASSFRDSNQPQHF
. | TRBJ1-2 | TRBV4-1 | . | TGCGCCAGCAGCCAAGACGTCTATGATGGCTACACCTTC | CASSQDVYDGYTF
few | TRBJ1-4 | TRBV6-6 | . | TGTGCCAGCAGTTACTCTGGGGGGACCAATGAAAAACTGTTTTTT | CASSYSGGTNEKLFF
. | TRBJ1-1 | TRBV11-1 | . | TGTGCCAGCAGCTTAGGGGGCGGTGAAGCTTTCTTT | CASSLGGGEAFF
. | TRBJ2-7 | TRBV11-2 | . | TGTGCCAGCAGCTTAAGCGGCGGGGTTAATGAGCAGTACTTC | CASSLSGGVNEQYF
. | TRBJ1-1 | TRBV28 | . | TGTGCCAGCAGAACCTCAGGGTTTACTCTAAACACTGAAGCTTTCTTT | CASRTSGFTLNTEAFF
few | TRBJ1-2 | TRBV29-1 | TRBD1 | TGCAGCGCGGGGACAGGGGTTAACTATGGCTACACCTTC | CSAGTGVNYGYTF
. | TRBJ1-1 | TRBV5-5 | TRBD1 | TGTGCCAGCAGCTTTGGGACAGGGAACACTGAAGCTTTCTTT | CASSFGTGNTEAFF
. | TRBJ1-1 | TRBV6-5 | . | TGTGCCAGCAGTACAGGGCGGGTCACTGAAGCTTTCTTT | CASSTGRVTEAFF
. | TRBJ2-1 | TRBV13 | TRBD2 | TGTGCCAGCAGTCTAGGGGGGACTAGCGTCTACAATGAGCAGTTCTTC | CASSLGGTSVYNEQFF
. | TRBJ1-4 | TRBV15 | . | TGTGCCACCAGCAGAGATAGTAGGCGGAATGAAAAACTGTTTTTT | CATSRDSRRNEKLFF
. | TRBJ1-5 | TRBV18 | . | TGTGCCAGCTCCCAGGGGCAAGAGGGTCAGCCCCAGCATTTT | CASSQGQEGQPQHF
. | TRBJ2-4 | TRBV5-8 | . | TGTGCCAGCAGCCCTGGGGGGAGTTGGGCCAAAAACATTCAGTACTTC | CASSPGGSWAKNIQYF
many | TRBJ1-2 | TRBV25-1 | TRBD1 | TGTGCCAGCAAGGGGGCGATCGAAGGGCCCTTCTTC | CASKGAIEGPFF
. | TRBJ2-3 | TRBV9 | TRBD1 | TGTGCCAGCAGCGGCCGGGACAGGGGGGATACGCAGTATTTT | CASSGRDRGDTQYF
. | TRBJ2-7 | TRBV27 | . | TGTGCCAGCAGTTTACAGGGTTCGTACGAGCAGTACTTC | CASSLQGSYEQYF
. | TRBJ2-5 | TRBV7-9 | . | TGTGCCAGCAGCTTTGGACAGATTCAAGAGACCCAGTACTTC | CASSFGQIQETQYF
. | TRBJ2-7 | TRBV7-8 | TRBD1 | TGTGCCAGCAGCTTAGGACCGGACAGGGGGCATGACGAGCAGTACTTC | CASSLGPDRGHDEQYF
. | TRBJ2-5 | TRBV7-2 | . | TGTGCCAGCAGCTTAGCGCCTAGAGGGGAGACCCAGTACTTC | CASSLAPRGETQYF